These T cell receptor beta chains were read from a single sample in a study of blood T cell repertoires in COVID-19. Sequencing was performed with immunoSEQ multiplex PCR; in TCRdb, only in-frame clones are kept and a portion is missing. The sample contains roughly 170,000 clones, nearly 80% of which appear only once. Sequenced: peripheral blood. These receptors were obtained from a woman in her seventies with acute or convalescent COVID-19. CDR3s include the opening cysteine and the closing phenylalanine or tryptophan. A D gene is named only where the DNA matches it firmly. The listing skips clone size in some rows; elsewhere it reads once, few, many or a size class.

cdr3_length,clone_size,j_call,d_call,v_call,cdr3_aa,cdr3_nt
12,.,TRBJ2-5,.,TRBV2,CARIPYGETQYF,TGTGCCAGGATTCCTTACGGGGAGACCCAGTACTTC
16,once,TRBJ1-1,.,TRBV5-1,CASSYVRGEGTTEAFF,TGCGCCAGCAGCTATGTCCGCGGGGAGGGGACCACTGAAGCTTTCTTT
12,.,TRBJ2-7,.,TRBV7-9,CASSFEIGEQYF,TGTGCCAGCAGCTTCGAGATCGGCGAGCAGTACTTC
15,.,TRBJ1-1,.,TRBV27,CASSLGQGGYTEAFF,TGTGCCAGCAGTTTGGGTCAGGGAGGGTACACTGAAGCTTTCTTT
15,.,TRBJ1-5,TRBD1,TRBV6-5,CASTSTGDSNQPQHF,TGTGCCAGCACCTCGACAGGGGATAGCAATCAGCCCCAGCATTTT
19,.,TRBJ2-1,TRBD2,TRBV5-1,CASSSVPTSGSSSYNEQFF,TGCGCCAGCAGCTCGGTCCCCACTAGCGGGAGTAGCTCCTACAATGAGCAGTTCTTC
13,.,TRBJ1-2,TRBD1,TRBV7-3,CASSLDRASGYTF,TGTGCCAGCAGCTTGGACAGGGCGAGCGGCTACACCTTC
13,.,TRBJ1-6,.,TRBV19,CASSSVFNSPLHF,TGTGCCAGTAGTTCTGTTTTTAATTCACCCCTCCACTTT
13,.,TRBJ1-5,.,TRBV2,CASSGAFSQPQHF,TGTGCCAGCAGTGGAGCGTTCAGTCAGCCCCAGCATTTT
17,.,TRBJ2-1,.,TRBV24-1,CATSAPGGIQGTGEQFF,TGTGCCACCAGTGCGCCCGGCGGGATTCAGGGCACGGGTGAGCAGTTCTTC
13,once,TRBJ1-1,.,TRBV19,CASSPTGQSEAFF,TGTGCCAGTAGCCCGACAGGCCAGTCTGAAGCTTTCTTT
14,.,TRBJ2-5,.,TRBV3-1/TRBV3-2,CASSVQGGQETQYF,TGTGCCAGCAGCGTACAGGGAGGGCAAGAGACCCAGTACTTC
16,.,TRBJ2-7,TRBD2,TRBV7-2,CASSLGVAGGVYEQYF,TGTGCCAGCAGCTTAGGCGTAGCGGGAGGGGTTTACGAGCAGTACTTC
14,many,TRBJ2-4,TRBD2,TRBV15,CATSSLGGRDIQYF,TGTGCCACCAGCAGTCTTGGGGGGAGGGACATTCAGTACTTC
14,.,TRBJ2-1,TRBD1,TRBV7-3,CASSSLNQGDKQFF,TGTGCCAGCAGCTCCCTAAATCAGGGGGATAAGCAGTTCTTC
13,once,TRBJ1-4,.,TRBV7-9,CASSFRINEKLFF,TGTGCCAGCAGCTTCAGGATTAATGAAAAACTGTTTTTT
15,.,TRBJ2-3,.,TRBV9,CASTSGEWSTDTQYF,TGTGCCAGCACGAGTGGGGAGTGGAGCACAGATACGCAGTATTTT
15,few,TRBJ2-2,TRBD2,TRBV10-2,CASRLAGANTGELFF,TGCGCCAGCAGACTAGCGGGGGCGAACACCGGGGAGCTGTTTTTT
15,.,TRBJ1-1,.,TRBV7-9,CASSLGVAANTEAFF,TGTGCCAGCAGCTTAGGGGTGGCGGCGAACACTGAAGCTTTCTTT
12,.,TRBJ1-5,.,TRBV27,CASGFDNQPQHF,TGTGCCAGCGGCTTTGACAATCAGCCCCAGCATTTT
14,.,TRBJ2-1,.,TRBV29-1,CSVVDDSSYNEQFF,TGCAGCGTTGTCGACGACAGCTCCTACAATGAGCAGTTCTTC
15,.,TRBJ2-1,TRBD1,TRBV5-6,CASSFRTGGRNEQFF,TGTGCCAGCAGCTTCAGGACAGGGGGTCGGAATGAGCAGTTCTTC
18,.,TRBJ2-3,.,TRBV5-8,CASSLARAGSSSTDTQYF,TGTGCCAGCAGCTTGGCTAGGGCGGGATCCTCTAGCACAGATACGCAGTATTTT
13,.,TRBJ1-2,.,TRBV2,CASSLRARFGYTF,TGTGCCAGCAGCTTGCGGGCTCGGTTTGGCTACACCTTC
12,.,TRBJ2-2,.,TRBV19,CACERESGELFF,TGTGCCTGTGAGAGGGAGTCCGGGGAGCTGTTTTTT
14,.,TRBJ2-5,TRBD2,TRBV11-1,CASSSGTSIETQYF,TGTGCCAGCAGCTCCGGGACTAGCATCGAGACCCAGTACTTC
14,.,TRBJ2-3,.,TRBV2,CASRAMVGADTQYF,TGTGCCAGCAGGGCTATGGTCGGGGCAGATACGCAGTATTTT
16,.,TRBJ1-1,.,TRBV5-6,CASSSLYGRSSTEAFF,TGTGCCAGCAGCTCACTCTACGGCAGGTCGAGCACTGAAGCTTTCTTT
15,once,TRBJ2-7,.,TRBV15,CATSRVSGRGYEQYF,TGTGCCACCAGCAGAGTCTCTGGGAGAGGGTACGAGCAGTACTTC
15,.,TRBJ2-2,.,TRBV11-2,CASSPITRPTGELFF,TGTGCCAGCAGCCCGATAACGAGGCCCACCGGGGAGCTGTTTTTT
11,.,TRBJ2-1,.,TRBV23-1,CASSRRDEQFF,TGCGCCAGCAGCCGACGGGATGAGCAGTTCTTC
17,.,TRBJ2-7,TRBD1,TRBV24-1,CATGHARGQGVSYEQYF,TGTGCCACCGGCCATGCCCGGGGACAGGGGGTTTCCTACGAGCAGTACTTC
16,.,TRBJ1-4,TRBD1,TRBV7-9,CASSSGQGATNEKLFF,TGTGCCAGCAGCTCGGGACAGGGAGCAACTAATGAAAAACTGTTTTTT
14,.,TRBJ2-3,TRBD1,TRBV2,CASIRDSSTDTQYF,TGTGCCAGCATTAGGGACAGTAGCACGGATACGCAGTATTTT
14,.,TRBJ1-1,.,TRBV30,CAWTATNPNTEAFF,TGTGCCTGGACCGCGACAAACCCAAACACTGAAGCTTTCTTT
16,.,TRBJ2-3,TRBD1,TRBV24-1,CATSDHSRGPSDTQYF,TGTGCCACCAGTGACCACAGTAGGGGGCCATCAGATACGCAGTATTTT
15,.,TRBJ1-4,.,TRBV5-1,CASRGLDSLNEKLFF,TGCGCCAGCAGGGGCCTGGACAGCCTAAATGAAAAACTGTTTTTT
16,.,TRBJ1-3,.,TRBV6-6,CASNSEGRDSGNTIYF,TGTGCCAGCAACTCAGAGGGAAGGGACTCTGGAAACACCATATATTTT
16,.,TRBJ2-2,TRBD1,TRBV5-1,CASTSFGQGTTGELFF,TGCGCCAGCACCTCTTTCGGACAGGGGACCACCGGGGAGCTGTTTTTT
18,.,TRBJ2-1,TRBD2,TRBV19,CASSPSGLAPSSYNEQFF,TGTGCCAGTAGCCCGTCGGGACTAGCGCCCAGCTCCTACAATGAGCAGTTCTTC
16,.,TRBJ2-3,.,TRBV5-8,CASSLFPDTSTDTQYF,TGTGCCAGCAGCTTGTTCCCCGACACCAGCACAGATACGCAGTATTTT
16,many,TRBJ2-1,TRBD2,TRBV15,CATSRVAGGPLNEQFF,TGTGCCACCAGCAGAGTTGCGGGAGGGCCCCTCAATGAGCAGTTCTTC
14,.,TRBJ1-3,.,TRBV2,CASTLAGPGNTIYF,TGTGCCAGCACCCTAGCCGGCCCTGGAAACACCATATATTTT
14,.,TRBJ2-7,.,TRBV5-6,CASSFWSAPNEQYF,TGTGCCAGCAGCTTCTGGAGCGCCCCTAACGAGCAGTACTTC
12,.,TRBJ2-7,.,TRBV7-9,CASSFIGGEQYF,TGTGCCAGCAGCTTTATCGGGGGCGAGCAGTACTTC
16,.,TRBJ1-4,.,TRBV6-6,CASKNVRQRENEKLFF,TGTGCCAGCAAGAACGTCCGGCAGCGGGAGAATGAAAAACTGTTTTTT
15,.,TRBJ1-1,.,TRBV6-5,CASSYDRVGNTEAFF,TGTGCCAGCAGTTATGACCGGGTTGGGAACACTGAAGCTTTCTTT
16,.,TRBJ2-1,TRBD2,TRBV24-1,CATSDRLAASYNEQFF,TGTGCCACCAGTGATCGACTAGCGGCCTCTTACAATGAGCAGTTCTTC
16,.,TRBJ2-1,TRBD2,TRBV3-1/TRBV3-2,CASRTSGSLSHNEQFF,TGTGCCAGCAGGACTAGCGGGAGTTTGTCTCACAATGAGCAGTTCTTC
17,.,TRBJ2-7,TRBD2,TRBV5-1,CASSLRLAGGHSYEQYF,TGCGCCAGCAGCTTGCGGCTAGCGGGAGGCCACTCCTACGAGCAGTACTTC
18,.,TRBJ2-2,TRBD1,TRBV28,CASSPPFWDREHTGELFF,TGTGCCAGCAGTCCACCCTTTTGGGACAGGGAGCACACCGGGGAGCTGTTTTTT
17,few,TRBJ1-1,TRBD1,TRBV5-4,CASSSGTGGGMNTEAFF,TGTGCCAGCAGCTCCGGGACAGGTGGAGGAATGAACACTGAAGCTTTCTTT